This TCR beta chain comes out of a study of memory CD4+ T cells and cytomegalovirus serostatus. Looking at the study overall: Of the healthy Belgian adults, several were CMV seropositive and 24 seronegative.

Turning to this clone: What it binds is unknown.

The germline gives CDR1 LNHNV, CDR2 YYDKDF (reference sequence). V shed 5 bases and J shed 2 bases, with 11 bases lying between them. This CDR3 is 14 amino acids long. General study points: Suggested: most of the CMV-linked TCR signature lies in CD4+ memory cells.

Single viable CD3+CD4+CD8-CD45RO+ cells were sorted as the memory CD4+ T cells. Donors' CMV status reflects serum IgG against pp150, pp28, p38, p52. Clones were sequenced by immunoSEQ multiplex PCR, and TCRdb holds only the in-frame ones, with some missing. The sample has fewer than 90,000 clones, around 82% seen once. V is TRBV15 and J is TRBJ2-3; D is ambiguous. The receptor comes from an adult in good health and CMV-seropositive. Input material: memory CD4+ T cells from blood. CDR3 nucleotide sequence: TGTGCCACCAGCTCCCTGGAGAACACAGATACGCAGTATTTT. Protein sequence: CATSSLENTDTQYF. Drawing the rest from reference TRBV15 and TRBJ2-3, the complete variable domain is DAMVIQNPRYQVTQFGKPVTLSCSQTLNHNVMYWYQQKSSQAPKLLFHYYDKDFNNEADTPDNFQSRRPNTSFCFLDIRSPGLGDTAMYLCATSSLENTDTQYFGPGTRLTVL.